This T cell receptor beta chain originates from a study of T cell repertoires in cytomegalovirus infection. Study-level background: Newly reported HLA-C-restricted and thoroughly characterized HLA-B-restricted CMV epitopes were employed. Indications came from public TCR beta signatures; they pointed to CMV infection and to a matching HLA type.

Overall study results and limits: In two of eight donors, the top clonotype was HLA-C-restricted CMV-specific.

This clonotype has more than one count but fewer than ten. Its antigen is currently unknown. TCRdb used MiXCR to reprocess the reads, holding one entry per CDR3 protein. The sample contains 650,000 to 900,000 distinct CDR3 sequences, almost 30% of which appear only once. The sample was cultured CD8+ T cells from PBMCs, taken from culture after CMV antigen stimulation. This receptor was taken from a human donor in good health (CMV status not recorded). Some clones in this sample may be carry-over from other donors' samples.

The DNA for the CDR3 is TGTGCCAGCAGTTACCAGCCCGGTGAGCAGTTCTTC. This sequence encodes CASSYQPGEQFF. This rearrangement joins TRBV6-6 to TRBJ2-1; D is unclear. The CDR3 covers 12 residues. The V end lost 2 bases, the J end lost 9 bases, and 8 bases lay between the germline ends. Per the germline V gene, CDR1 is MNHNY and CDR2 is SVGAGI (reference sequence).